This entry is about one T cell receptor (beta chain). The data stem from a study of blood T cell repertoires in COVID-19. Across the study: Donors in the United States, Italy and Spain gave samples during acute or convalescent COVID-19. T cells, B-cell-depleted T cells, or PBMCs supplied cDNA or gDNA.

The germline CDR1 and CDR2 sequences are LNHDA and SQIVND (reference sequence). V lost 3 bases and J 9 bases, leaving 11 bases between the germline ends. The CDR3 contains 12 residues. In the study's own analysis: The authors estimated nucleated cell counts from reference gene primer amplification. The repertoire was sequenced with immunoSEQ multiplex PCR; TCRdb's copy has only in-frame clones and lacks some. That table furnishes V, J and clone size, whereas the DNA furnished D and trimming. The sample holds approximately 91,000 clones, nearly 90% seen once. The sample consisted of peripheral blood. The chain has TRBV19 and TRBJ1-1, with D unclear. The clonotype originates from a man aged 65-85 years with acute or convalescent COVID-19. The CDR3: CASSMVPTQAFF. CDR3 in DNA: TGTGCCAGTAGTATGGTTCCGACACAAGCTTTCTTT.